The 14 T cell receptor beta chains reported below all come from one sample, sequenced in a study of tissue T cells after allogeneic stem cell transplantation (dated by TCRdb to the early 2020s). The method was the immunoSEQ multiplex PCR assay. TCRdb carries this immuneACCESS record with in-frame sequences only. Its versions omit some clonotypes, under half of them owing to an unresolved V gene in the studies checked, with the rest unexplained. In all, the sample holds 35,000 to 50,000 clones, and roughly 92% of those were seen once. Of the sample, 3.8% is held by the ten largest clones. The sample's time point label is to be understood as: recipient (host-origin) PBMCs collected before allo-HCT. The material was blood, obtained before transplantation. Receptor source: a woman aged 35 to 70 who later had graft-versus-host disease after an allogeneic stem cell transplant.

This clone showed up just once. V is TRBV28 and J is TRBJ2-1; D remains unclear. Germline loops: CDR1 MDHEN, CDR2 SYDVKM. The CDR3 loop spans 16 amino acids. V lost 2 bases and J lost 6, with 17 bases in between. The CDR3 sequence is CASSLPLGPLRNEQFF. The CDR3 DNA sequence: TGTGCCAGCAGTTTACCCCTAGGGCCCTTACGCAATGAGCAGTTCTTC.

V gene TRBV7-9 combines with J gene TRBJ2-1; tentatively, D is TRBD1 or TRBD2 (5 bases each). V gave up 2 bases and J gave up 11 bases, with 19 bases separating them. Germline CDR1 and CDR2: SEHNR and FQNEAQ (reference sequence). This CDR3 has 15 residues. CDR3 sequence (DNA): TGTGCCAGCAGCTTATCTTGGGACCACCTCTCCCAGCAGTTCTTC. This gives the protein CASSLSWDHLSQQFF.

The CDR3 region has the DNA TGTGCCAGCAGTTTTTTGGGAAATCAGCCCCAGCATTTT. This sequence encodes CASSFLGNQPQHF. The gene calls are TRBV28 and TRBJ1-5; the D is unclear. Germline CDR1 is MDHEN and CDR2 is SYDVKM. CDR3 size: 13 residues. Trimming left V 3 bases short and J 4 bases short, with 7 bases between.

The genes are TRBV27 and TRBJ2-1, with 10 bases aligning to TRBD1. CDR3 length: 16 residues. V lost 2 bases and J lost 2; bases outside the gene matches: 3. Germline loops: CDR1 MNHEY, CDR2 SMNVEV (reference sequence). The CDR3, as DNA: TGTGCCAGCAGTTTAGGGACAGGGGCTCCCTACAATGAGCAGTTCTTC. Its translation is CASSLGTGAPYNEQFF.

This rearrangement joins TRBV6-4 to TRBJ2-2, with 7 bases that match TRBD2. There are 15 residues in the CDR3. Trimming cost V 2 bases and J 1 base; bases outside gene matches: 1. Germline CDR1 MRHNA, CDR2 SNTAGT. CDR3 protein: CASSDASGNTGELFF. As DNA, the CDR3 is TGTGCCAGCAGTGACGCTAGCGGGAACACCGGGGAGCTGTTTTTT.

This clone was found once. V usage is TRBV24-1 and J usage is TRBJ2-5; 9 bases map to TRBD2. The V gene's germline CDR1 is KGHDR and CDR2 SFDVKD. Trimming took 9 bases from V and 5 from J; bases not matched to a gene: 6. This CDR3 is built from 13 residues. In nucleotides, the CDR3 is TGTGCCACCGCGGGAGGGGGACGGGAGACCCAGTACTTC. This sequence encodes CATAGGGRETQYF.

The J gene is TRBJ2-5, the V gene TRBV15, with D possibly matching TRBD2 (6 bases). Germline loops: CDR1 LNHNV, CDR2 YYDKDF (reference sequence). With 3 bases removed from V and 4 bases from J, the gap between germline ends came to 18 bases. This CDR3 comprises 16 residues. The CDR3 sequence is CATSRGLAVGGETQYF. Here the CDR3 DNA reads TGTGCCACCAGCAGGGGGCTCGCTGTGGGGGGAGAGACCCAGTACTTC.

The CDR3, as DNA: TGTGCCAGCAGCCCCGGGACCCGTTTCAACTATGGCTACACCTTC. It yields the protein CASSPGTRFNYGYTF. The J gene is TRBJ1-2, the V gene TRBV5-6, with D perhaps TRBD1 (5 bases). The V gene's germline CDR1 is SGHDT and CDR2 YYEEEE. The CDR3 runs to 15 residues. The ends were cut back, 4 bases at V and 2 bases at J, with 15 bases in the middle.

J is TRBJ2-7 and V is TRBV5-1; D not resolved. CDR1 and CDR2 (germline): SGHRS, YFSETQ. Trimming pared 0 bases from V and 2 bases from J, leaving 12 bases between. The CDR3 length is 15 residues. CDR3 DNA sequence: TGCGCCAGCAGCTTGGAAGGGAATTCAGCCTACGAGCAGTACTTC. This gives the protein CASSLEGNSAYEQYF.

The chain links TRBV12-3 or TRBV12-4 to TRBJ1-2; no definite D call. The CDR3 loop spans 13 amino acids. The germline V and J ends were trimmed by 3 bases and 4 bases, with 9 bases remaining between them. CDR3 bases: TGTGCCAGCAGTTTTCGGGGAACCTATGGCTACACCTTC. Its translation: CASSFRGTYGYTF.

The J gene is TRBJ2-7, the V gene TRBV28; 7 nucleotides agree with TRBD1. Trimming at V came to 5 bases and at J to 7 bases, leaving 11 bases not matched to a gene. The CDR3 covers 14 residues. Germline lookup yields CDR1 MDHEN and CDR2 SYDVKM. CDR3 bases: TGTGCCAGCAGTCAGGGACAGACCTTCGGGGAGCAGTACTTC. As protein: CASSQGQTFGEQYF.

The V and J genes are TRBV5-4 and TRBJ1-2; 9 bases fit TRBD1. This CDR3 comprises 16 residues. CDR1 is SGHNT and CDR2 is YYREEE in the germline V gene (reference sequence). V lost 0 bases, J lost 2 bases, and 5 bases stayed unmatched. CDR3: CASSLGQGEGNYGYTF. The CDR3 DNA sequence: TGTGCCAGCAGCTTGGGACAGGGGGAGGGCAACTATGGCTACACCTTC.

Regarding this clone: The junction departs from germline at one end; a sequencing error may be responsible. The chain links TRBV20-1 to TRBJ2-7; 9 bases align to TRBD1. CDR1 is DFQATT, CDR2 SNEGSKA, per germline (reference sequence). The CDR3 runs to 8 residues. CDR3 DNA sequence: TGCAGTCCGGGACAGGGTCTTTTC. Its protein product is CSPGQGLF.

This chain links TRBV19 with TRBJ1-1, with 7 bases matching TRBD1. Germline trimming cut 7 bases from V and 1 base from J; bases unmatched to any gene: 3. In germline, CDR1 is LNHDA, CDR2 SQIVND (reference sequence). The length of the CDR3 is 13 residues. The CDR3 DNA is TGTGCCAGTAATGACAGGGAGAACACTGAAGCTTTCTTT. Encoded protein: CASNDRENTEAFF.